Each of the 22 T cell receptor beta chains below was sequenced from the same sample in a study of blood T cell repertoires in COVID-19. Sequencing used immunoSEQ multiplex PCR; TCRdb keeps in-frame clones, though not all of them. The sample has about 240,000 clones, around 90% seen once. Material for sequencing was peripheral blood. The receptors were gathered from a woman aged 70-85 years with active or convalescent COVID-19.

V usage is TRBV27 and J usage is TRBJ1-6; 7 positions agree with TRBD1. Germline-derived CDR1 and CDR2 are MNHEY and SMNVEV (reference sequence). This CDR3 is built from 16 residues. J was trimmed by 7 bases and V by 6 bases; bases with no gene match: 12. CDR3 nucleotide sequence: TGTGCCAGCAGCCCCTCGACAGGGTATGAAAATTCACCCCTCCACTTT. Translation gives CASSPSTGYENSPLHF.

The chain is built from TRBV12-3 or TRBV12-4 and TRBJ1-1; D is unclear. The V gene lost 5 bases and the J gene lost 6 bases, with 7 bases spanning the gap. The CDR3 spans 11 residues. DNA of the CDR3: TGTGCCAGCAGTCCGTTTCCTGAAGCTTTCTTT. It encodes CASSPFPEAFF.

The chain recombines TRBV3-1 (or the pseudogene TRBV3-2) with TRBJ2-5, with 8 bases that match TRBD2. Trimming cost V 4 bases and J 5 bases; bases outside gene matches: 6. Germline V gene data show CDR1 as LGHDT and CDR2 as YNNKEL (reference sequence). CDR3 size: 14 residues. The CDR3 sequence: CASSPRGGGETQYF. CDR3 sequence (DNA): TGTGCCAGCAGCCCTCGGGGGGGCGGTGAGACCCAGTACTTC.

The rearrangement links TRBV3-1 (or the pseudogene TRBV3-2) to TRBJ2-3, with TRBD2 matching over 7 bases. Germline assignment: CDR1 LGHDT and CDR2 YNNKEL (reference sequence). The CDR3 loop spans 16 amino acids. V shed 1 base, J shed 2 bases, and the junction held 6 bases outside the gene matches. The CDR3 sequence is CASSQVGGGVTDTQYF. The CDR3 bases are TGTGCCAGCAGCCAAGTAGGCGGGGGAGTCACAGATACGCAGTATTTT.

This clone has only a few counts. The same CDR3 can be traced to other DNA sequences in this sample. This rearrangement joins TRBV12-3 or TRBV12-4 to TRBJ1-1; the D is unclear. This CDR3 comprises 11 residues. The V gene lost 6 bases and the J gene lost 5 bases, with 7 bases spanning the gap. CDR3 region: CASSPGTEAFF. In DNA form, the CDR3 reads TGTGCCAGCAGCCCGGGTACTGAAGCTTTCTTT.

This chain links TRBV12-2 with TRBJ2-3; the DNA was not used to check the table's D call, TRBD2. TRBV12-2 is a pseudogene locus. This CDR3 has 16 residues. CDR3 nucleotide sequence: TGTGCAAGTCGCTTAATACTAGCGGGGGGTGGAAATACGCAGTATTTT. Its protein is CASRLILAGGGNTQYF.

The chain uses TRBV3-1 (or the pseudogene TRBV3-2) and TRBJ1-2, with 8 bases that match TRBD1. CDR1 and CDR2 (germline): LGHDT, YNNKEL (reference sequence). V lost 4 bases to trimming and J lost 2 bases; unmatched junction nucleotides: 3. This CDR3 spans 14 amino acids. The CDR3 spells CASSPRQGNYGYTF. Here the CDR3 DNA reads TGTGCCAGCAGCCCTCGACAGGGGAACTATGGCTACACCTTC.

The chain joins TRBV12-5 to TRBJ1-2; tentative D call: TRBD1 (6 bases). This CDR3 has 14 residues. The V gene's germline CDR1 is LGHNT and CDR2 FRNRAP. The V end lost 5 bases, the J end lost 4 bases, and 14 bases lay between the germline ends. Here the CDR3 DNA reads TGTGCTAGTGGTCTCCATGGGGGCATCTATGGCTACACCTTC. This sequence encodes CASGLHGGIYGYTF.

The V call is TRBV6-2 or TRBV6-3, the J call TRBJ1-1, with D unresolved. Germline values: CDR1 MNHEY, CDR2 SVGEGT. This CDR3 has 13 residues. Trimming left V 5 bases short and J 7 bases short, with 14 bases between. DNA for the CDR3: TGTGCCAGCAGTCTAGATAAGTGGAATGAAGCTTTCTTT. Amino acid sequence: CASSLDKWNEAFF.

V and J are TRBV10-3 and TRBJ1-4; D is undetermined. Germline loops: CDR1 ENHRY, CDR2 SYGVKD. This CDR3 is 13 amino acids long. V shed 0 bases and J shed 15 bases, with 14 bases lying between them. CDR3 loop: CAISESSEGRVFF. The CDR3 DNA reads TGTGCCATCAGTGAGTCCTCGGAGGGTCGGGTGTTTTTT.

The chain couples TRBV12-3 or TRBV12-4 to TRBJ2-5; D is undetermined. V lost 1 base and J 2 bases, leaving 5 bases between the germline ends. This CDR3 comprises 13 residues. The CDR3 DNA reads TGTGCCAGCAGTTTAGGCGGACAAGAGACCCAGTACTTC. Its translation is CASSLGGQETQYF.

The chain is built from TRBV6-4 and TRBJ2-5; the match to TRBD2 covers 9 bases. V was pared by 6 bases and J by 5 bases, with 10 bases of the junction left unmatched. CDR1 and CDR2 from the germline V gene are MRHNA and SNTAGT. The CDR3 contains 15 residues. The CDR3 bases are TGTGCCAGCAGCCCGACTAGCGGCCTCATCGAGACCCAGTACTTC. Translated: CASSPTSGLIETQYF.

The chain recombines TRBV5-1 with TRBJ2-2; no reliable D call. Germline V CDR1 and CDR2: SGHRS, YFSETQ. The CDR3 sequence is 13 residues long. V was trimmed by 3 bases and J by 6 bases, leaving 9 bases between them. The CDR3 bases are TGCGCCAGCAGCTCCTCGGTCCCCGGGGAGCTGTTTTTT. Translation: CASSSSVPGELFF. Drawing the rest from reference TRBV5-1 and TRBJ2-2, the complete variable domain is KAGVTQTPRYLIKTRGQQVTLSCSPISGHRSVSWYQQTPGQGLQFLFEYFSETQRNKGNFPGRFSGRQFSNSRSEMNVSTLELGDSALYLCASSSSVPGELFFGEGSRLTVL.

The CDR3 sequence is CASSTVQGANTIYF. CDR3 coding DNA: TGTGCCAGTAGTACGGTACAGGGCGCAAACACCATATATTTT. The chain carries TRBV19 and TRBJ1-3, with a weak D call TRBD1 (6 bases). The CDR3 is 14 residues long. V gave up 4 bases and J gave up 6 bases, with 13 bases separating them. Germline CDR1 LNHDA, CDR2 SQIVND (reference sequence). The variable domain in full, completed from reference TRBV19 and TRBJ1-3, reads DGGITQSPKYLFRKEGQNVTLSCEQNLNHDAMYWYRQDPGQGLRLIYYSQIVNDFQKGDIAEGYSVSREKKESFPLTVTSAQKNPTAFYLCASSTVQGANTIYFGEGSWLTVV.

The chain links TRBV11-2 to TRBJ1-1; the D gene is possibly TRBD1 (5 bases). Trimming removed 5 bases at V and 11 bases at J, with 21 bases between. CDR3 size: 14 residues. Germline-derived CDR1 and CDR2 are SGHAT and FQNNGV. The CDR3 sequence: CASSPGQIPNSAFF. CDR3 bases: TGTGCCAGCAGCCCTGGACAAATCCCCAATAGCGCTTTCTTT. The full variable domain, completed using reference TRBV11-2 and TRBJ1-1, is EAGVAQSPRYKIIEKRQSVAFWCNPISGHATLYWYQQILGQGPKLLIQFQNNGVVDDSQLPKDRFSAERLKGVDSTLKIQPAKLEDSAVYLCASSPGQIPNSAFFGQGTRLTVV.

This clone was observed a single time. The chain joins TRBV7-2 to TRBJ2-5, with TRBD1 as a possible D gene (7 bases). CDR1 SGHTA and CDR2 FQGNSA come from the germline V gene. This CDR3 comprises 15 residues. Trimming stripped 3 bases from V and 1 base from J, with 12 bases between. In DNA form, the CDR3 reads TGTGCCAGCAGCTTCCAGGGGGGCGGCCAAGAGACCCAGTACTTC. Protein: CASSFQGGGQETQYF.

The genes are TRBV15 and TRBJ1-4; no clear D gene. The germline V and J ends were trimmed by 6 bases and 0 bases, with 17 bases remaining between them. This CDR3 contains 17 residues. The germline gives CDR1 LNHNV, CDR2 YYDKDF (reference sequence). The CDR3 DNA reads TGTGCCACCAGGGACCGACGGGAGGTTGCAACTAATGAAAAACTGTTTTTT. Encoded protein: CATRDRREVATNEKLFF. The variable domain in full, with the rest retrieved from reference TRBV15 and TRBJ1-4, is DAMVIQNPRYQVTQFGKPVTLSCSQTLNHNVMYWYQQKSSQAPKLLFHYYDKDFNNEADTPDNFQSRRPNTSFCFLDIRSPGLGDTAMYLCATRDRREVATNEKLFFGSGTQLSVL.

The rearrangement joins TRBV5-6 to TRBJ1-2; no clear D. Germline V gives CDR1 SGHDT, CDR2 YYEEEE. V was trimmed by 7 bases and J by 2 bases, leaving 15 bases between them. The CDR3 runs to 14 residues. CDR3 in amino acids: CASGPGDSNYGYTF. The CDR3 DNA sequence: TGTGCCAGCGGTCCCGGAGACTCAAACTATGGCTACACCTTC.

The chain uses TRBV4-1 and TRBJ1-5; 9 bases are shared with TRBD1. V shed 3 bases and J 6 bases; nucleotides not matched to a gene: 6. The CDR3 contains 15 residues. Germline CDR1 MGHRA, CDR2 YSYEKL. In nucleotides, the CDR3 is TGCGCCAGCAGCCAGGGGGACAGGGTGAGTCAGCCCCAGCATTTT. This translates into CASSQGDRVSQPQHF.

A few counts support this clone. The chain couples TRBV19 to TRBJ1-6; D is possibly TRBD1 (5 bases). Germline CDR1 is LNHDA and CDR2 is SQIVND (reference sequence). Trimming shortened V by 3 bases and J by 8 bases, and 14 bases separated the two germline ends. The CDR3 covers 15 residues. The DNA of the CDR3 is TGTGCCAGTAGTATTGGTAGTCAGGGCCATTCACCCCTCCACTTT. Its translation: CASSIGSQGHSPLHF.

This chain uses TRBV6-5 with TRBJ1-2, with D hard to call. The germline V gene encodes CDR1 MNHEY and CDR2 SVGAGI. The CDR3 runs to 12 residues. V lost 10 bases and J 0 bases, leaving 9 bases between the germline ends. CDR3 DNA: TGTGCCACCTCCCTCTCTAACTATGGCTACACCTTC. This sequence encodes CATSLSNYGYTF.

The rearrangement links TRBV5-6 to TRBJ1-2; maybe TRBD1 (5 bases). V lost 4 bases to trimming and J lost 4 bases, with 11 bases between them. Germline V gene lookup returns CDR1 SGHDT and CDR2 YYEEEE. The CDR3 is made up of 13 amino acids. CDR3 coding DNA: TGTGCCAGCAGCACCTCCGGGGGCTATGGCTACACCTTC. The encoded protein is CASSTSGGYGYTF.